This T cell receptor (beta chain) was identified in a study of blood T cell repertoires in COVID-19. The CDR3 is 15 residues long. Germline CDR1 reads MNHEY; CDR2 reads SVGAGI. Trimming at V came to 6 bases and at J to 0 bases, leaving 7 bases not matched to a gene. Participants came from roughly 25 US areas, aged about 18 to 100 years. Which cohort a participant joined came from the clinical history participants gave. Exposed enrollees had met someone with a PCR-confirmed or clinician-diagnosed COVID-19 case at some point within the 2 weeks before study entry. The method was immunoSEQ multiplex PCR; TCRdb's version includes in-frame clones alone and lacks a portion of them. Of about 250,000 clones listed, approximately 89% are singletons.

V is TRBV6-5 and J is TRBJ2-7, with 8 nucleotides matching TRBD2. The material sequenced was PBMCs or T cells enriched from blood (not recorded which). This clonotype was sampled from a woman aged 40 to 50 who had been exposed to COVID-19. CDR3 protein: CASRLERGSSYEQYF. The CDR3 DNA reads as TGTGCCAGCAGGCTGGAGCGGGGGTCCTCCTACGAGCAGTACTTC.